This T cell receptor (beta chain) was documented in a study of T cells after yellow fever vaccination (dated by TCRdb to the late 2010s). About the full investigation: Libraries from fractions with low cell numbers were prepared with the SMART-Seq v4 Ultra Low Input RNA kit. Bulk TCR alpha and beta repertoires were sequenced longitudinally to track T-cell clones before and after primary and booster YFV17D yellow fever vaccination. Two healthy male donors, one aged 18 to 29 and one aged 30 to 39 years, were included in the cohort. Bulk PBMC replicates and cell subsets were isolated from blood drawn at multiple timepoints before and after both primary and secondary immunization. Summary of the overall study and its limitations: A small fraction of clonotypes appeared in both the CD4 and CD8 compartments, likely as a result of convergent recombination. FACS-sorted repertoires could contain abundant contaminating clonotypes from the bulk population, so computational filtering was required. After the booster, most of the clones that had expanded following primary vaccination were detected again (around 95% of CD4 and roughly 88% of CD8), which suggests that memory was broadly maintained. The study included only a couple of donors, which limits how far the findings can be generalized. The secondary T-cell response was found to be weaker but faster than the primary response, with a peak reached on day 5 rather than on day 15.

The run used an Illumina NovaSeq 6000. Synthesis of TCR cDNA relied on 5'RACE template switching, a step that introduced a universal primer site along with unique molecular identifiers. Priming for cDNA synthesis came from both the TCR alpha and TCR beta constant segments. Library amplification used two PCR steps, and the second PCR step added sample barcodes and sequencing adapters. Sequencing of libraries was done on Illumina HiSeq 2500 (2x100 bp) or NovaSeq (2x150 bp). Per the authors' processing: Demultiplexing of reads and collapsing into UMI consensus sequences were performed with MIGEC, and V(D)J alignment was carried out with MiXCR. Vaccine-responding clonotypes were defined with edgeR using replicate PBMC samples, requiring FDR below 0.01 and a log2 fold change above 5 up to day 15. CD4 or CD8 identity was assigned to each bulk clonotype according to whether the clonotype was present at higher abundance in the sequenced CD4 repertoire or the sequenced CD8 repertoire. TCRdb's own reprocessing of the public reads used fastp at Q25 and MiXCR and kept productive beta chains. Each entry merges the rows of one CDR3 protein and shows their most common DNA and genes. What appears here as the V and J calls and clone size reflects TCRdb's work, not the paper's. The sample records 150,000 to 200,000 distinct CDR3 sequences, 11% of which are singletons. Around 34% of the sample rests with the top ten.

This specimen's treatment or condition label, per the study, means: live attenuated yellow fever vaccine strain. A standard Ficoll-Paque protocol was used to isolate PBMCs from peripheral blood. Dynabeads CD4 and CD8 positive selection kits were used to isolate the CD4 and CD8 T-cell fractions. RNA was extracted with TriZol from bulk PBMCs, CD4 and CD8 fractions, and dextramer-positive and dextramer-negative fractions. The sample holds a few counts of this clonotype. Its recognized antigen is unknown. No per-base quality is available; no much larger clone lies one base away. Including the terminal cysteine and phenylalanine, the CDR3 comprises 17 residues. The DNA shown is the 51-base CDR3, in frame from base 1. The germline V end is reduced by 5 bases and the J end by 8 bases; junction bases left unmatched: 16. CDR1 and CDR2, per the germline V gene (reference sequence), are LNHNV and YYDKDF.

The sample consisted of CD8+ T cells sorted from PBMCs, taken 15 days after the yellow fever booster vaccination. The chain couples TRBV15 to TRBJ1-2, and TRBD1 aligns with 11 junction nucleotides. The receptor comes from a man younger than 30 who received the YFV17D yellow fever vaccine. The CDR3 reads as follows: CATSALWGDRGDGGYTF. At the DNA level, the sequence is TGTGCCACCAGCGCTCTATGGGGGGACAGGGGGGACGGCGGCTACACCTTC.